The source of this TCR beta chain is a study of early T cells in non-severe SARS-CoV-2 infection. The TCR library protocol attached unique molecular identifiers to the individual cDNA molecules. TCRdb redid the calling of the 5' RACE reads with MiXCR, one entry per CDR3 protein. The repertoire has tens of thousands of distinct CDR3 sequences, around 5% of them found once; the top ten carry roughly 27%. The receptor's source is an adult who was a healthcare worker with PCR-confirmed SARS-CoV-2 infection or an uninfected control (not recorded which). The material sequenced was whole blood.

The CDR3 DNA sequence: TGTGCCAGCAGCCAGGTCACTAGCGGGTTCGCGCAGTACTTC. Its protein is CASSQVTSGFAQYF. V usage is TRBV28 and J usage is TRBJ2-7, with 9 bases identical to TRBD2. The length of the CDR3 is 14 residues. V was pared by 6 bases and J by 9 bases, with 12 bases of the junction left unmatched. CDR1 and CDR2 (germline): MDHEN, SYDVKM.